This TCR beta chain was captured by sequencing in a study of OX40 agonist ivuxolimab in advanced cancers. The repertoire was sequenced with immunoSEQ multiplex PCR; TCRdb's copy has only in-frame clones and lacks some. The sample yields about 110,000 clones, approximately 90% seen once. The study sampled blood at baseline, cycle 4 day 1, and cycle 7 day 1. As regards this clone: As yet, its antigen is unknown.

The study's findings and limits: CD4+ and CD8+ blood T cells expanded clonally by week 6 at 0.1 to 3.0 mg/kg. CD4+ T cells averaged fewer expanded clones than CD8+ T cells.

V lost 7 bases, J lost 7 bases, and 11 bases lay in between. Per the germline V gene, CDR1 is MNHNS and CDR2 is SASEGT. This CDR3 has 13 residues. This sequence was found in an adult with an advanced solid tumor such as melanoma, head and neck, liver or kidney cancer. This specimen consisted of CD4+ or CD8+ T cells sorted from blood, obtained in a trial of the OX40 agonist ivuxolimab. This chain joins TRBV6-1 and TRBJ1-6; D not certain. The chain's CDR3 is CASKMDGNSPLHF. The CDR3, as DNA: TGTGCCAGCAAGATGGACGGAAATTCACCCCTCCACTTT.